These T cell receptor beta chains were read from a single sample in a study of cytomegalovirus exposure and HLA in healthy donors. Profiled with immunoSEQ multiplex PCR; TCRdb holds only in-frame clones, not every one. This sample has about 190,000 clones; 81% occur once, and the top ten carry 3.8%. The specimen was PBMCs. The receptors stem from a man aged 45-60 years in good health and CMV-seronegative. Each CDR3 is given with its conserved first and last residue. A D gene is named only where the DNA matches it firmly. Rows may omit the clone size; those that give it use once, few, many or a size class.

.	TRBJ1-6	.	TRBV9	CASSSHKGIVANSPLHF	TGTGCCAGCAGCTCCCATAAAGGGATTGTAGCGAATTCACCCCTCCACTTT
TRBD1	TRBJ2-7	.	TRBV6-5	CASSYRDRAYEQYF	TGTGCCAGCAGTTACCGGGACAGGGCCTACGAGCAGTACTTC
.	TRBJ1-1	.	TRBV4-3	CASSARTNTEAFF	TGCGCCAGCAGCGCCCGGACAAACACTGAAGCTTTCTTT
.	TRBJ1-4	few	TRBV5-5	CASSLLMGLGTMNEKLFF	TGTGCCAGCAGCTTACTAATGGGCCTGGGGACTATGAATGAAAAACTGTTTTTT
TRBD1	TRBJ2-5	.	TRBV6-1	CASSGDRGWQETQYF	TGTGCCAGCAGCGGGGACAGGGGGTGGCAAGAGACCCAGTACTTC
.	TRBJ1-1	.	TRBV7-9	CASSFGPEAFF	TGTGCCAGCAGCTTTGGCCCTGAAGCTTTCTTT
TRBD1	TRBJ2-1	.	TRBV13	CASTLRAGGGSNEQFF	TGTGCCAGCACCCTTCGGGCAGGGGGCGGGTCCAATGAGCAGTTCTTC
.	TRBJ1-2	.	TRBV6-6	CASSSQVDYGYTF	TGTGCCAGCAGCTCCCAGGTGGACTATGGCTACACCTTC
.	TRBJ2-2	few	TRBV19	CASVTSDYSNTGELFF	TGTGCCAGTGTAACGAGCGACTATTCGAACACCGGGGAGCTGTTTTTT
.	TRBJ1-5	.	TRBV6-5	CASRAQSNQPQHF	TGTGCCAGCAGAGCACAGAGCAATCAGCCCCAGCATTTT
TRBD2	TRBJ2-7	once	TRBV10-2	CASSSGTSGYEQYF	TGCGCCAGCAGCTCCGGGACTAGCGGGTACGAGCAGTACTTC
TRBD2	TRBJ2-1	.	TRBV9	CASNTGGSSYNEQFF	TGTGCCAGCAACACCGGGGGGAGCTCCTACAATGAGCAGTTCTTC
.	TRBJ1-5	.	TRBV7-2	CASSLGRIQPQHF	TGTGCCAGCAGCTTAGGCAGAATACAGCCCCAGCATTTT
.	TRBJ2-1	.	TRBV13	CASSSFSGFHEQFF	TGTGCCAGCAGCTCCTTCTCCGGGTTCCATGAGCAGTTCTTC
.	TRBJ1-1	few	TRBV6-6	CASSPWVRTGDTEAFF	TGTGCCAGCAGCCCCTGGGTTCGAACCGGGGACACTGAAGCTTTCTTT
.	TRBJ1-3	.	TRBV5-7	CASSFRTERFGNTIYF	TGTGCCAGCAGCTTTAGGACAGAAAGATTTGGAAACACCATATATTTT
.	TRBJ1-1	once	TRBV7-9	CSSSLLEGVQTEAFF	TGTTCCAGCAGCTTATTAGAGGGGGTTCAAACTGAAGCTTTCTTT
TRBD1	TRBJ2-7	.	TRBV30	CAWRQGAHEQYF	TGTGCCTGGAGACAGGGGGCTCACGAGCAGTACTTC
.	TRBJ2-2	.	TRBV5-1	CASSSTGILHGELFF	TGCGCCAGCAGTAGTACAGGGATTTTACACGGGGAGCTGTTTTTT
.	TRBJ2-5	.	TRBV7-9	CSSSLSETQYF	TGTTCCAGCAGCCTTTCAGAGACCCAGTACTTC
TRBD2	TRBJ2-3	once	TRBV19	CASMAPGLAGGRVQYF	TGTGCCAGTATGGCCCCGGGACTAGCGGGGGGGAGGGTGCAGTATTTT
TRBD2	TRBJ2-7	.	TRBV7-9	CASSGKGSGGYYEQYF	TGTGCCAGCAGCGGAAAAGGTAGCGGGGGGTACTACGAGCAGTACTTC
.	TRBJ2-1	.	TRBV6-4	CASSEAAGTEQFF	TGTGCCAGCAGTGAGGCGGCGGGGACTGAGCAGTTCTTC
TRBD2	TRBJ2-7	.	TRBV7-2	CASSSPGGSPLYEQYF	TGTGCCAGCAGCTCTCCCGGGGGGAGCCCCCTCTACGAGCAGTACTTC
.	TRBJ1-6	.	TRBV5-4	CASSPAGGRSPLHF	TGTGCCAGCAGCCCGGCGGGGGGGAGATCGCCCCTCCACTTT
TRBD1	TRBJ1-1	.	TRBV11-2	CASSGDRGPAFF	TGTGCCAGCAGCGGGGACAGGGGGCCAGCTTTCTTT
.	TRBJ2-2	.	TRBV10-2	CASSERQNRAGELFF	TGCGCCAGCAGTGAGCGACAGAATAGAGCCGGGGAGCTGTTTTTT
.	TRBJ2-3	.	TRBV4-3	CASSQEWPSPPNTQYF	TGCGCCAGCAGCCAAGAGTGGCCTTCCCCTCCCAATACGCAGTATTTT
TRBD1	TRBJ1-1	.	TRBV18	CASSPGQNMNTEAFF	TGTGCCAGCTCCCCGGGACAGAATATGAACACTGAAGCTTTCTTT
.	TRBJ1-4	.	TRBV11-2	CASSSPRGGLFF	TGTGCCAGCAGCTCCCCTAGGGGGGGACTGTTTTTT
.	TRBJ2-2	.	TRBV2	CATSGERVGELFF	TGTGCCACATCAGGGGAAAGGGTCGGGGAGCTGTTTTTT
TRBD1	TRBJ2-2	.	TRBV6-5	CASSYRTGNTGELFF	TGTGCCAGCAGTTACCGGACAGGGAACACCGGGGAGCTGTTTTTT
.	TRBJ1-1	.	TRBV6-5	CASRTRQMNTEAFF	TGTGCCAGCAGAACCCGACAGATGAACACTGAAGCTTTCTTT
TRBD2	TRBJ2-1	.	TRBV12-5	CASGLLAGAHNEQFF	TGTGCTAGTGGTTTGTTAGCGGGGGCCCACAATGAGCAGTTCTTC
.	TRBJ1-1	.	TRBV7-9	CASSPDTVPRTEAFF	TGTGCCAGCAGCCCCGATACAGTTCCCCGGACTGAAGCTTTCTTT
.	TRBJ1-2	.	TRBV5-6	CASSPEGGVSNYGYTF	TGTGCCAGCAGCCCGGAGGGGGGGGTGTCTAACTACGGCTACACCTTC
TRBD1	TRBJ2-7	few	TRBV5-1	CASSWDRGSYEQYF	TGCGCCAGCAGCTGGGACAGGGGGTCCTACGAGCAGTACTTC
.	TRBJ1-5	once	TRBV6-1	CASSSGTSDQPQHF	TGTGCCAGTAGCTCCGGGACATCCGATCAGCCCCAGCATTTT
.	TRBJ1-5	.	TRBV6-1	CASSDRGGNQPQHF	TGTGCCAGCAGTGACAGGGGAGGCAATCAGCCCCAGCATTTT
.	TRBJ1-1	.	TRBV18	CASSPPVLGRGTFF	TGTGCCAGCTCGCCACCCGTCCTGGGGCGTGGAACTTTCTTT
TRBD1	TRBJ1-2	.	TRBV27	CASSYRGRDGYTF	TGTGCCAGCAGCTACAGGGGGCGGGATGGCTACACCTTC
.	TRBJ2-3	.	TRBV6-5	CASSTTSRDTDTQYF	TGTGCCAGCAGTACCACTAGTAGGGACACAGATACGCAGTATTTT
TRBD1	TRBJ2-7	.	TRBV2	CAILARNLRLHRDRVYEQYF	TGTGCCATCTTAGCCCGTAACCTCCGGCTGCATCGAGACAGGGTCTACGAGCAGTACTTC
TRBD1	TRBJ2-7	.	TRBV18	CASSLSSSGTGSYEQYF	TGTGCCAGCTCACTAAGCTCATCCGGGACAGGCTCCTACGAGCAGTACTTC
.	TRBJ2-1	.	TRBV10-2	CASSESTIWTEEQFF	TGCGCCAGCAGTGAGTCGACTATTTGGACGGAGGAGCAGTTCTTC
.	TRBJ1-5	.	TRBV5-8	CASNRDTNQPQHF	TGTGCCAGCAACCGGGACACCAATCAGCCCCAGCATTTT
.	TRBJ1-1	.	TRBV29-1	CSVEARLGQKAFF	TGCAGCGTTGAAGCGCGGTTGGGACAAAAAGCTTTCTTT
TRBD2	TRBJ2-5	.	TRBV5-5	CASSFRRGGVETQYF	TGTGCCAGCAGCTTCCGGCGGGGGGGCGTAGAGACCCAGTACTTC
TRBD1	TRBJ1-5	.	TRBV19	CASRDRQGVQSNQPQHF	TGTGCCAGTAGAGACAGACAGGGGGTCCAGTCGAATCAGCCCCAGCATTTT
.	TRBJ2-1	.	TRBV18	CASSPLQYNEQFF	TGTGCCAGCTCACCCTTACAATACAATGAGCAGTTCTTC
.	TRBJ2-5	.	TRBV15	CATSSQGFGETQYF	TGTGCCACCAGCAGCCAGGGATTCGGGGAGACCCAGTACTTC
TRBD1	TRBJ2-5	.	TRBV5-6	CASSRDRQETQYF	TGTGCCAGCAGTCGGGACAGGCAAGAGACCCAGTACTTC
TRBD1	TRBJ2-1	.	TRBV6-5	CASSYSTDREYDEQFF	TGTGCCAGCAGTTACTCAACGGACAGGGAGTATGATGAGCAGTTCTTC